The text below deals with one T cell receptor (beta chain). CDR3 length: 12 amino acids. Trimming removed 0 bases at V and 7 bases at J, with 7 bases between. Germline V gene lookup returns CDR1 LGHDT and CDR2 YNNKEL (reference sequence). This sample was taken from a study of T-cell memory formation after mild COVID-19. TCRdb re-called the 5' RACE reads through MiXCR, storing one row per CDR3 protein. There are approximately 210,000 distinct CDR3 sequences in the sample; roughly a tenth occur only once, and 3% lies in the top ten. The receptor was derived from a man between 18 and 35 years old who had mild COVID-19 (a few samples of this study predate the infection). Cell type and time point are not known. Specimen: PBMCs or a T cell subset sorted from them (not recorded which). The V and J genes are TRBV3-1 and TRBJ2-7; D is undetermined. CDR3 bases: TGTGCCAGCAGCCAAGAATCACGGGAGCAGTACTTC. Residues: CASSQESREQYF.